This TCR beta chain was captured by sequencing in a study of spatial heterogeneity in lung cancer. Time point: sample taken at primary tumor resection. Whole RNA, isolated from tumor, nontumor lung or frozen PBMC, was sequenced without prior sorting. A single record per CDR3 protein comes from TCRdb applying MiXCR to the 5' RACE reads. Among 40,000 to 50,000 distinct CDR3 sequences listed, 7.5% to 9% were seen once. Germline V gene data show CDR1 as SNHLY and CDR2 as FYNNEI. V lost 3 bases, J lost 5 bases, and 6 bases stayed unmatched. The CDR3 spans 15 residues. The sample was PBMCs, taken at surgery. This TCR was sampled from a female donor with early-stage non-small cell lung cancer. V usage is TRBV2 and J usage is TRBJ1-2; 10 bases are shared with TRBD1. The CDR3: CASSDVGQGIYGYTF. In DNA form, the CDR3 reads TGTGCCAGCAGTGATGTGGGACAGGGGATTTATGGCTACACCTTC.